This T cell receptor (beta chain) was captured in a study of vaccination and CD4 T cells after COVID-19. This CDR3 has 15 amino acids. Germline CDR1 reads LNHDA; CDR2 reads SQIVND (reference sequence). The V gene lost 5 bases and the J gene lost 2 bases, with 13 bases spanning the gap. The treatment: approximately nine-day PBMC culture with coronavirus spike peptide pools or control peptides (ViraFEST assay). The unexposed donor's CD4+ T cells were collected before the COVID-19 pandemic (2011-2018). Cultured CD4+ T-cell DNA underwent Oncomine TCR Beta short-read sequencing. The genomic DNA was obtained from cultured CD4+ T cells by extraction with the QIAamp micro DNA kit. TCRdb re-called the PCR reads through MiXCR, storing one row per CDR3 protein. The profile shows 12,000 or so distinct CDR3 sequences, about 27% of them singletons. Of note for this clonotype: No antigen is known for it.

Sequencing used CD4+ T cells from blood, cultured in vitro. The TCR sequence derives from a human donor in good health. This chain connects TRBV19 to TRBJ1-5; maybe TRBD1 (6 bases). The CDR3 region is CASSLPGDGNQPQHF. CDR3 nucleotides: TGTGCCAGTAGTCTCCCAGGGGATGGCAATCAGCCCCAGCATTTT.